These 26 T cell receptor beta chains originate from one sample sequenced in a study of post-analysis software for immune sequencing data. Sequencing libraries made from TCR beta cDNA carried unique molecular identifiers. TCRdb reanalysed the PCR reads using MiXCR and keeps one entry per CDR3 protein. The data hold about 500,000 distinct CDR3 sequences, with roughly 45% observed a single time. Antigens of these TCRs are unknown. Regarding the study as a whole: About 5 TRBV segments were significantly more frequent in patients than in controls. TRBV5-6, TRBV5-1 and TRBV20-1 were among these segments.

Source material: blood. The receptors were sampled from a girl aged 10-17 years with multiple sclerosis.

J is TRBJ1-2 and V is TRBV29-1, with D perhaps matching TRBD1 (6 bases). Germline V gives CDR1 SQVTM, CDR2 ANQGSEA. The CDR3 totals 15 residues. Trimming cost V 0 bases and J 3 bases, with 14 bases left between them. The CDR3 is CSVEEPPGGHYGYTF. The CDR3 DNA sequence: TGCAGCGTTGAAGAGCCTCCCGGGGGCCACTATGGCTACACCTTC.

The chain is built from TRBV12-3 or TRBV12-4 and TRBJ2-3; D perhaps matches TRBD2 (7 bases). The CDR3 sequence is 17 residues long. V dropped 3 bases and J dropped 1 base, with 17 bases sitting between them. In DNA form, the CDR3 reads TGTGCCAGCAGTTTCTCTCGGCGGGGGCCAGGCACAGATACGCAGTATTTT. Its protein is CASSFSRRGPGTDTQYF.

Only a few counts were recorded for this clonotype. The chain carries TRBV29-1 and TRBJ1-2; 8 nucleotides agree with TRBD1. The ends lost 4 bases at V and 3 bases at J; junction bases unmatched: 7. The CDR3 contains 14 residues. Germline V lookup: CDR1 SQVTM, CDR2 ANQGSEA. CDR3 DNA sequence: TGCAGCGTTGGGCAGGGGGCAGGGGACTATGGCTACACCTTC. Its protein product is CSVGQGAGDYGYTF.

The chain employs TRBV7-2 and TRBJ2-1; D possibly corresponds to TRBD1 (5 bases). Trimming pared 4 bases from V and 9 bases from J, leaving 13 bases between. From germline, CDR1 is SGHTA and CDR2 FQGNSA. This CDR3 has 13 residues. CDR3 coding DNA: TGTGCCAGCAGCTCGCAGGGTCGGAGTGAGCAGTTCTTC. Translating it yields CASSSQGRSEQFF.

The chain carries TRBV3-1 and TRBJ2-5, with D uncertain. The CDR3 consists of 12 residues. From germline, CDR1 is LGHDT and CDR2 YNNKEL (reference sequence). The V and J ends lost 0 bases and 4 bases respectively, with 3 bases between them. The CDR3 sequence is CASSQDVETQYF. The CDR3 bases are TGTGCCAGCAGCCAAGATGTAGAGACCCAGTACTTC.

The gene calls are TRBV5-1 and TRBJ2-7; a possible D gene is TRBD1 (6 bases). This CDR3 spans 15 amino acids. CDR1 and CDR2 from the germline V gene are SGHRS and YFSETQ. Trimming stripped 3 bases from V and 7 bases from J, with 20 bases between. The DNA for the CDR3 is TGCGCCAGCAGCTCTACCGGGACATTGGCCTGGGAGCAGTACTTC. It specifies CASSSTGTLAWEQYF.

CDR3 protein: CASSMSRDRSSYNEQFF. The CDR3 DNA sequence: TGTGCCAGCAGTATGTCGCGGGACAGGAGCTCCTACAATGAGCAGTTCTTC. The J gene is TRBJ2-1, the V gene TRBV28; 8 nucleotides agree with TRBD1. Germline trimming cut 5 bases from V and 0 bases from J; bases unmatched to any gene: 9. Germline CDR1 and CDR2: MDHEN and SYDVKM. This CDR3 has 17 residues.

This chain uses TRBV7-2 with TRBJ1-5; D remains ambiguous. Germline assignment: CDR1 SGHTA and CDR2 FQGNSA. V shed 5 bases and J shed 0 bases, with 8 bases lying between them. This CDR3 comprises 14 residues. In DNA, the CDR3 is TGTGCCAGCAGCCCGAGTGGTAGCAATCAGCCCCAGCATTTT. This translates into CASSPSGSNQPQHF.

This clonotype was found a few times. The chain joins TRBV5-1 to TRBJ2-5; TRBD2 is a possible D gene (6 bases). The germline V gene has CDR1 SGHRS and CDR2 YFSETQ. The germline V and J ends were trimmed by 5 bases and 1 base, with 15 bases remaining between them. The CDR3 has 15 residues. DNA of the CDR3: TGCGCCAGCAGTCTGCCGGGAGCGGTCCAAGAGACCCAGTACTTC. Residues: CASSLPGAVQETQYF.

The chain uses TRBV29-1 and TRBJ2-4, with 7 positions matching TRBD1. This CDR3 has 15 amino acids. Per the germline V gene, CDR1 is SQVTM and CDR2 is ANQGSEA. V shed 4 bases, J shed 13 bases, and the junction held 19 bases outside the gene matches. CDR3: CSVGGAGTVGYEQYF. The CDR3 DNA is TGCAGCGTTGGGGGAGCCGGGACAGTCGGCTATGAGCAGTACTTC. Using reference TRBV29-1 and TRBJ2-4 for the parts outside the CDR3, the full variable domain is SAVISQKPSRDICQRGTSLTIQCQVDSQVTMMFWYRQQPGQSLTLIATANQGSEATYESGFVIDKFPISRPNLTFSTLTVSNMSPEDSSIYLCSVGGAGTVGYEQYFGAGTRLSVL.

This clonotype was observed a few times. The rearrangement links TRBV6-5 to TRBJ2-3, with D hard to call. This CDR3 has 13 residues. V was shortened by 4 bases and J by 0 bases, with 5 bases between the two germline ends. Germline V gene data show CDR1 as MNHEY and CDR2 as SVGAGI. The CDR3, as DNA: TGTGCCAGCAGTTTTTCTAGCACAGATACGCAGTATTTT. Residues: CASSFSSTDTQYF.

This clonotype was counted only a few times. J is TRBJ1-1 and V is TRBV27; D is possibly TRBD1 (6 bases). Germline V gene sequence: CDR1 MNHEY, CDR2 SMNVEV (reference sequence). The CDR3 is 14 amino acids. Trimming removed 2 bases from V and 4 bases from J, with 11 bases in between. This chain's CDR3 is CASSLKYRATEAFF. In DNA, the CDR3 is TGTGCCAGCAGTTTAAAATACAGGGCCACTGAAGCTTTCTTT.

The chain combines TRBV20-1 with TRBJ2-5; D unclear. V lost 2 bases, J lost 4 bases, and 11 bases lay in between. Germline CDR1 and CDR2: DFQATT and SNEGSKA (reference sequence). The CDR3 has 13 amino acids. For the CDR3, the DNA is TGCAGTGCTAGACCTAGTGGTGGAGAGACCCAGTACTTC. It encodes CSARPSGGETQYF.

The chain recombines TRBV20-1 with TRBJ2-7; D call uncertain. V shed 3 bases and J shed 2 bases, with 20 bases lying between them. The CDR3 length is 16 residues. Germline V gene sequence: CDR1 DFQATT, CDR2 SNEGSKA (reference sequence). The CDR3 loop reads CSASPVQSQPPYEQYF. The CDR3 DNA is TGCAGTGCTAGCCCCGTTCAGAGTCAACCACCCTACGAGCAGTACTTC.

The rearrangement uses TRBV20-1 and TRBJ2-5, with unresolved D. This CDR3 has 10 amino acids. Germline V gene sequence: CDR1 DFQATT, CDR2 SNEGSKA (reference sequence). The germline V and J ends were trimmed by 3 bases and 5 bases, with 4 bases remaining between them. The CDR3 protein is CSARDETQYF. The CDR3 DNA reads as TGCAGTGCTAGGGATGAGACCCAGTACTTC.

There are a few counts of this clonotype. The chain joins TRBV4-3 to TRBJ2-5; either TRBD1 or TRBD2 may supply D (6 bases each). Germline loops: CDR1 LGHNA, CDR2 YSLEER. The CDR3 runs 15 residues. Trimming cost V 0 bases and J 4 bases, with 12 bases left between them. The CDR3 sequence: CASSQDWGAGETQYF. The DNA for the CDR3 is TGCGCCAGCAGCCAAGATTGGGGGGCCGGAGAGACCCAGTACTTC.

This clonotype was detected a few times. The chain carries TRBV4-1 and TRBJ2-3; 10 bases align to TRBD2. With 4 bases clipped from V and 3 bases from J, the junction kept 4 bases outside the gene matches. CDR1 is MGHRA and CDR2 is YSYEKL in the germline V gene. This CDR3 contains 15 residues. This chain's CDR3 is CASSPLAGETDTQYF. CDR3 in DNA: TGCGCCAGCAGCCCTCTAGCGGGAGAGACAGATACGCAGTATTTT.

This clonotype showed up just a few times. The chain combines TRBV20-1 with TRBJ2-3, with no clear D. V lost 0 bases to trimming and J lost 0 bases, with 10 bases between them. Germline-derived CDR1 and CDR2 are DFQATT and SNEGSKA (reference sequence). The CDR3 is 15 residues long. The CDR3: CSARDLSDSTDTQYF. DNA for the CDR3: TGCAGTGCTAGAGATCTCTCCGATAGCACAGATACGCAGTATTTT.

The chain is built from TRBV20-1 and TRBJ2-7; TRBD2 matches 8 bases. The trim removed 0 bases at V and 0 bases at J, leaving 1 base unmatched. Per the germline V gene, CDR1 is DFQATT and CDR2 is SNEGSKA (reference sequence). There are 14 residues in the CDR3. The CDR3 DNA follows: TGCAGTGCTAGAGATAGCGGGACCTCCTACGAGCAGTACTTC. Translated, it gives CSARDSGTSYEQYF.

The V call is TRBV5-8, the J call TRBJ2-3, with D possibly TRBD2 on 6 matching bases. Trimming pared 4 bases from V and 14 bases from J, leaving 8 bases between. Looked up from germline, CDR1 is SGHTS and CDR2 is YDEGEE. The CDR3 contains 9 residues. The CDR3 loop reads CASSAGGYF. The CDR3 DNA follows: TGTGCCAGCAGCGCCGGGGGGTATTTT.

This clonotype was found a few times. The chain uses TRBV20-1 and TRBJ2-5; TRBD2 matches at 10 bases. With V trimmed by 5 bases and J by 1 base, 7 bases remained unmatched. The CDR3 is 15 residues long. CDR1 and CDR2 from the germline V gene are DFQATT and SNEGSKA (reference sequence). The CDR3 region is CSAAAPSGGQETQYF. The CDR3 bases are TGCAGTGCTGCCGCTCCTAGCGGGGGCCAAGAGACCCAGTACTTC.

The V call is TRBV28, the J call TRBJ2-7; D is undetermined. The CDR3 covers 15 residues. Trimming pared 6 bases from V and 1 base from J, leaving 16 bases between. Germline V gene lookup returns CDR1 MDHEN and CDR2 SYDVKM. Here the CDR3 reads CASRLRTLRSYEQYF. The CDR3 DNA reads TGTGCCAGCAGACTACGGACGCTTCGATCCTACGAGCAGTACTTC. Variable domain in full (rest from reference TRBV28 and TRBJ2-7): DVKVTQSSRYLVKRTGEKVFLECVQDMDHENMFWYRQDPGLGLRLIYFSYDVKMKEKGDIPEGYSVSREKKERFSLILESASTNQTSMYLCASRLRTLRSYEQYFGPGTRLTVT.

The gene calls are TRBV7-3 and TRBJ2-1, with D hard to call. This CDR3 is 13 amino acids long. Germline values: CDR1 SGHTA, CDR2 FQGTGA. Trimming removed 0 bases from V and 13 bases from J, with 13 bases in between. The CDR3 sequence: CASSLTVVETQFF. CDR3 in DNA: TGTGCCAGCAGCTTAACTGTTGTCGAGACCCAGTTCTTC.

V usage is TRBV20-1 and J usage is TRBJ2-7; 7 nucleotides match TRBD1. V shed 3 bases, J shed 4 bases, and the junction held 9 bases outside the gene matches. Germline CDR1 and CDR2: DFQATT and SNEGSKA (reference sequence). The CDR3 is 14 amino acids. The CDR3 spells CSASPPGRGYEQYF. CDR3 nucleotide sequence: TGCAGTGCTAGCCCGCCGGGCAGGGGGTACGAGCAGTACTTC.

CDR3 sequence reads: CSADPEGTGGNTQYF. The CDR3 DNA reads TGCAGTGCTGACCCCGAAGGGACAGGGGGAAATACGCAGTATTTT. The V and J genes are TRBV20-1 and TRBJ2-3, with 11 bases fitting TRBD1. V dropped 5 bases and J dropped 7; count of bases not matched to a gene: 11. The CDR3 contains 15 residues. CDR1 and CDR2 (germline): DFQATT, SNEGSKA (reference sequence).

About this clonotype: Mismatch with germline at one junction end may stem from a read error. The V call is TRBV7-3, the J call TRBJ2-1, with unresolved D. From germline, CDR1 is SGHTA and CDR2 FQGTGA. The CDR3 is 13 residues long. CDR3 region: CASSSRPFNERFF. DNA for the CDR3: TGTGCCAGCAGCTCTCGCCCATTCAATGAGCGGTTCTTC.